This entry concerns a single TCR beta chain. Its antigen is currently unknown. Per germline, CDR1 MGHRA and CDR2 YSYEKL. V gave up 3 bases and J gave up 4 bases; unmatched junction bases: 2. The CDR3 length is 14 residues. This sample is part of a study of shared clonotypes between healthy human individuals. Turning to the study itself: There were three CD4 naive, three CD4 memory, two CD8 naive and one CD8 memory plates per donor.

Study outcomes and limitations: With few donors, the genetic and exposure-history diversity represented was limited.

Terminally differentiated effector memory CD45RA+ cells were left out of the naive CD8 fraction, which was CD45RO-negative and positively selected for CCR7. Libraries were prepared by immunoSEQ multiplex PCR; TCRdb keeps only in-frame clonotypes and omits some of them. The sample lists about 2 million clones; over 85% were seen once. The rearrangement joins TRBV4-1 to TRBJ1-5; TRBD1 aligns across 8 bases. The source of this sequence is a man younger than 35 in good health. The sequenced sample was naive CD8+ T cells sorted from blood. CDR3 loop: CASSQDRVNQPQHF. DNA of the CDR3: TGCGCCAGCAGCCAGGACAGGGTAAATCAGCCCCAGCATTTT.